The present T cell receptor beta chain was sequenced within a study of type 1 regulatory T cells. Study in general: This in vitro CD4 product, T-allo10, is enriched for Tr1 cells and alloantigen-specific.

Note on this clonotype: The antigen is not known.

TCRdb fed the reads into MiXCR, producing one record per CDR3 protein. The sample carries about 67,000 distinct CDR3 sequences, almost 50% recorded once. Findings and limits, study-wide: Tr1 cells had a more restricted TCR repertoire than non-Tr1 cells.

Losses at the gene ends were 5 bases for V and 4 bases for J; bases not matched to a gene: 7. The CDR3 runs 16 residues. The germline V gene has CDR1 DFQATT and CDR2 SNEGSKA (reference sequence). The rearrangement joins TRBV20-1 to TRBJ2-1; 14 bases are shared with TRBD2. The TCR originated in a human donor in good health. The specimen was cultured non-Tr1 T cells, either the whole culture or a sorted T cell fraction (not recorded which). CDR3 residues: CSAVTGTSGGYNEQFF. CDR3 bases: TGCAGTGCTGTCACCGGGACTAGCGGGGGTTACAATGAGCAGTTCTTC.